This T cell receptor (beta chain) was recovered during a study of identical twins. General observations from the study: The analysis was cross-sectional rather than longitudinal within donors. When twins shared out-of-frame alpha sequences, those sequences had excess low generation probability. Twins showed weaker excess sharing in their beta out-of-frame sequences.

This CDR3 has 14 amino acids. Germline CDR1 KGHDR, CDR2 SFDVKD. V was clipped by 12 bases and J by 3 bases, with 17 bases between them. The sample holds a few counts of this clonotype. As yet, its antigen is unknown. TCRdb redid the calling of the 5' RACE reads with MiXCR, one entry per CDR3 protein. The sample records about 520,000 distinct CDR3 sequences, less than 25% being singletons. This sample also appeared in a second study, on T cells expressing NK-cell markers.

The TCR sequence derives from a woman younger than 35 in good health. This chain joins TRBV24-1 and TRBJ1-5, with no clear D. Specimen: CD4+ T cells sorted from blood. Written as DNA, the CDR3 is TGTGCCGCGTCGAGAGACGGCATCAATCAGCCCCAGCATTTT. Translation gives CAASRDGINQPQHF.